The source of this TCR beta chain is a study of T cell responses to AZD1222 COVID-19 vaccine. Using immunoSEQ multiplex PCR, the repertoire was profiled, and TCRdb retains in-frame clones only, with some absent. The sample holds more than 140,000 clones; approximately 89% are singletons and the top ten take around 5.4%. The CDR3 has 12 amino acids. The V end was cut by 2 bases, the J end by 4 bases, with 3 bases between. The V gene's germline CDR1 is SEHNR and CDR2 FQNEAQ (reference sequence). As for this clone: Its antigen remains unknown.

Study-level points and caveats: Spike-specific TCR repertoires showed rising breadth and depth after two AZD1222 doses. At baseline, seropositivity was found in only six or seven AZD1222 recipients.

The chain recombines TRBV7-9 with TRBJ1-5; D is unclear. This TCR came from an adult in good health. This specimen was peripheral blood, taken on day 0 of AZD1222 vaccination. CDR3 protein: CASSLSNQPQHF. The DNA for the CDR3 is TGTGCCAGCAGCTTATCTAATCAGCCCCAGCATTTT.